This record concerns one T cell receptor (beta chain) sequence. The antigen remains undetermined. This sample is part of a study of cytomegalovirus exposure and HLA in healthy donors. Findings and caveats of the study: According to a subsequent analysis, TCR clusters from the first cohort were inclined to appear together in the 130 or so validation repertoires. In vitro, three CMV-associated chains proved specific for CMV antigens.

This table comes from immunoSEQ multiplex PCR, and its TCRdb copy is limited to in-frame clones, with some not included. Of 150,000 to 200,000 clones detected, 87% appear once; the ten largest clones hold approximately 1.5%. The CDR3 runs to 13 residues. Germline V lookup: CDR1 SGHTA, CDR2 FQGNSA. The junction had 8 bases not matched to a gene; V was cut back by 10 bases and J by 3 bases. The material sequenced was PBMCs. The chain uses TRBV7-2 and TRBJ2-7; 8 positions agree with TRBD2. This clonotype originated in a woman in her twenties or thirties in good health and CMV-seronegative. In DNA, the CDR3 is TGTGCCACCGGGGGGGCCCCAAACTACGAGCAGTACTTC. This gives the protein CATGGAPNYEQYF.